Following are 4 T cell receptor beta chains from one sample sequenced in a study of early T cells in non-severe SARS-CoV-2 infection. One entry per CDR3 protein results from TCRdb running MiXCR on the 5' RACE reads. The sample has roughly 34,000 distinct CDR3 sequences, 7% to 7.5% seen once; the top ten hold around an eighth. This sample comprised whole blood, obtained at baseline. Every receptor here comes from an adult who was a healthcare worker with PCR-confirmed SARS-CoV-2 infection or an uninfected control (not recorded which).

There are many counts of this clonotype. V gene TRBV2 combines with J gene TRBJ2-2; D may be TRBD2 (6 bases). V lost 7 bases to trimming and J lost 0 bases, with 12 bases between them. Germline lookup yields CDR1 SNHLY and CDR2 FYNNEI. The CDR3 totals 15 residues. CDR3 coding DNA: TGTGCCAGCACCCGGGACTTAACGAACACCGGGGAGCTGTTTTTT. Translated, it gives CASTRDLTNTGELFF.

This chain links TRBV7-2 with TRBJ2-1; perhaps TRBD2 as D (5 bases). The length of the CDR3 is 13 residues. V lost 3 bases and J 5 bases, leaving 8 bases between the germline ends. CDR1 and CDR2 (germline): SGHTA, FQGNSA. The DNA for the CDR3 is TGTGCCAGCAGCTTTAGCGCCAACAATGAGCAGTTCTTC. It is translated as CASSFSANNEQFF.

This clonotype was seen only a few times. CDR3 loop: CASSLAEAGGGNEQFF. CDR3 bases: TGTGCCAGCAGCTTGGCAGAGGCGGGAGGGGGCAATGAGCAGTTCTTC. V usage is TRBV5-6 and J usage is TRBJ2-1, with 9 bases identical to TRBD2. The CDR3 is made up of 16 amino acids. Germline V gives CDR1 SGHDT, CDR2 YYEEEE. Losses at the gene ends were 0 bases for V and 6 bases for J; bases not matched to a gene: 7.

The CDR3 DNA reads TGCGCCAGCAGCTTGGCCCCAGGAGACCAAGAGACCCAGTACTTC. It specifies CASSLAPGDQETQYF. The rearrangement links TRBV5-1 to TRBJ2-5; D is unclear. V was trimmed by 0 bases and J by 0 bases, leaving 9 bases between them. CDR1 is SGHRS, CDR2 YFSETQ, per germline. The CDR3 is 15 amino acids. Supplemented by reference TRBV5-1 and TRBJ2-5, the full variable domain reads KAGVTQTPRYLIKTRGQQVTLSCSPISGHRSVSWYQQTPGQGLQFLFEYFSETQRNKGNFPGRFSGRQFSNSRSEMNVSTLELGDSALYLCASSLAPGDQETQYFGPGTRLLVL.